The next 13 T cell receptor beta chains were all read from a single sample in a study of CD8+CD57+ T cells in acquired aplastic anemia. The use of genomic DNA as template underpinned the TCR beta VDJ and CDR3 profiling. TCRdb used MiXCR to reprocess the reads, holding one entry per CDR3 protein. The sample contains under 350,000 distinct CDR3 sequences, under 65% of which appear only once. The authors sequenced patients whose flow cytometry had shown CD8+CD57+ cell expansion. Specimen: sorted CD4+, CD8+, or CD8+CD57+ T cells (not recorded which) from PBMCs. These TCRs come from a human donor with aplastic anemia.

V is TRBV9 and J is TRBJ2-1, with D possibly matching TRBD1 (5 bases). Germline V gene data show CDR1 as SGDLS and CDR2 as YYNGEE. V lost 0 bases to trimming and J lost 5 bases, with 6 bases between them. This CDR3 has 13 residues. CDR3 in DNA: TGTGCCAGCAGCGTAGCCAGGGACAATGAGCAGTTCTTC. It codes for CASSVARDNEQFF.

V gene TRBV20-1 combines with J gene TRBJ1-1; 10 bases map to TRBD1. With 6 bases clipped from V and 8 bases from J, the junction kept 9 bases outside the gene matches. The CDR3 spans 13 residues. Per the germline V gene, CDR1 is DFQATT and CDR2 is SNEGSKA (reference sequence). CDR3 nucleotide sequence: TGCAGTGCAGGGGGGACAGGGGTACGAGAAGCTTTCTTT. Its translation is CSAGGTGVREAFF.

This clonotype was seen just once. This chain uses TRBV5-1 with TRBJ2-1; 14 nucleotides line up with TRBD2. CDR3 length: 16 residues. Unmatched junction bases numbered 2, after V lost 0 bases and J lost 6 bases. Looked up from germline, CDR1 is SGHRS and CDR2 is YFSETQ. The CDR3 DNA reads TGCGCCAGCAGCTTGGAGGGGACTAGCGGGAGCAATGAGCAGTTCTTC. As protein: CASSLEGTSGSNEQFF. The complete variable domain, with remaining parts taken from reference TRBV5-1 and TRBJ2-1, reads KAGVTQTPRYLIKTRGQQVTLSCSPISGHRSVSWYQQTPGQGLQFLFEYFSETQRNKGNFPGRFSGRQFSNSRSEMNVSTLELGDSALYLCASSLEGTSGSNEQFFGPGTRLTVL.

The chain links TRBV7-9 to TRBJ2-5, with D possibly matching TRBD2 (6 bases). Germline CDR1 and CDR2: SEHNR and FQNEAQ (reference sequence). Deletions cut 2 bases from V and 3 bases from J, with 16 bases between. The CDR3 totals 16 residues. The CDR3 sequence is CASSLSGGWGEETQYF. The CDR3 bases are TGTGCCAGCAGCTTATCTGGGGGGTGGGGGGAAGAGACCCAGTACTTC.

This chain uses TRBV7-2 with TRBJ2-2, with 10 nucleotides matching TRBD1. Germline trimming cut 3 bases from V and 8 bases from J; bases unmatched to any gene: 9. Germline V lookup: CDR1 SGHTA, CDR2 FQGNSA. There are 16 residues in the CDR3. The CDR3, as DNA: TGTGCCAGCAGCTTGGGGACAGGGGCTCGCTCAGGGGAGCTGTTTTTT. This sequence encodes CASSLGTGARSGELFF.

The chain combines TRBV5-1 with TRBJ1-6, with TRBD1 matching 11 bases. The trim removed 4 bases at V and 9 bases at J, leaving 15 bases unmatched. There are 18 residues in the CDR3. The germline CDR1 and CDR2 sequences are SGHRS and YFSETQ. The CDR3 DNA sequence: TGCGCCAGCAGCCTGTTGCGAGTCGGGACAGGGGGTAGTTCACCCCTCCACTTT. Amino acid sequence: CASSLLRVGTGGSSPLHF.

This clonotype occurred a few times. A read error may be the cause here, since a much bigger clone is one base away. V usage is TRBV7-9 and J usage is TRBJ2-7; weak D call: TRBD2 (6 bases). Germline CDR1 and CDR2: SEHNR and FQNEAQ (reference sequence). There are 15 residues in the CDR3. The CDR3 spells CASSPPGTGSYERYF. DNA for the CDR3: TGTGCCAGCAGCCCCCCTGGGACTGGATCCTACGAGCGGTACTTC.

This clonotype has ten or more counts. The CDR3 bases are TGTGCCAGCAGTACACGGACTGGGGCCAACGTCCTGACTTTC. Encoded protein: CASSTRTGANVLTF. The genes are TRBV2 and TRBJ2-6, with D hard to call. V dropped 5 bases and J dropped 2 bases, with 7 bases sitting between them. The CDR3 has 14 residues. Germline V gives CDR1 SNHLY, CDR2 FYNNEI.

This clonotype was detected many times. The chain recombines TRBV6-1 with TRBJ2-2; D call uncertain. Germline lookup yields CDR1 MNHNS and CDR2 SASEGT. The CDR3 is 14 residues long. V was clipped by 8 bases and J by 0 bases, with 10 bases between them. The CDR3 bases are TGTGCCAGCGGTAGCAGGACGAACACCGGGGAGCTGTTTTTT. Its translation is CASGSRTNTGELFF.

This clonotype came up a few times. CDR3 loop: CASSESGHSPYEQYF. The CDR3 DNA reads TGTGCCAGCAGTGAATCCGGACATTCACCCTACGAGCAGTACTTC. V is TRBV6-1 and J is TRBJ2-7, with D maybe TRBD1 (5 bases). The ends were cut back, 2 bases at V and 2 bases at J, with 13 bases in the middle. The CDR3 consists of 15 residues. Germline V gene lookup returns CDR1 MNHNS and CDR2 SASEGT.

This sequence joins TRBV20-1 and TRBJ2-5; D gene unclear. Germline V gene sequence: CDR1 DFQATT, CDR2 SNEGSKA (reference sequence). V lost 1 base and J 0 bases, leaving 6 bases between the germline ends. The CDR3 extends over 13 amino acids. The CDR3 DNA reads TGCAGTGCTAGAGCCGGCTACCAAGAGACCCAGTACTTC. It translates to CSARAGYQETQYF.

This clonotype was seen only once. The rearrangement joins TRBV11-3 to TRBJ2-7; maybe TRBD2 (5 bases). This CDR3 region has 16 residues. Germline V gene sequence: CDR1 SGHNT, CDR2 YENEEA. V was trimmed by 1 base and J by 1 base, leaving 14 bases between them. The DNA of the CDR3 is TGTGCCAGCAGCTTAGTCAGCGGATTAATATCCTACGAGCAGTACTTC. It translates to CASSLVSGLISYEQYF.

This chain connects TRBV20-1 to TRBJ1-4; a possible D gene is TRBD1 (5 bases). The length of the CDR3 is 11 residues. Germline loops: CDR1 DFQATT, CDR2 SNEGSKA (reference sequence). The V gene lost 4 bases and the J gene lost 8 bases, with 8 bases spanning the gap. CDR3 nucleotide sequence: TGCAGTGCTACTGGGGGGGAAAAACTGTTTTTT. Amino acids: CSATGGEKLFF.